This T cell receptor beta chain was captured in a study of T-cell reconstitution after alpha-beta-depleted transplantation in children. The TCRbeta library was prepared with unique molecular identifiers. TCRdb reprocessed the PCR reads via MiXCR and lists one record per CDR3 protein. The table shows 400,000 to 500,000 distinct CDR3 sequences, with about 11% occurring only once. Germline V gives CDR1 SQVTM, CDR2 ANQGSEA. There are 14 residues in the CDR3. V lost 6 bases to trimming and J lost 4 bases, with 17 bases between them. This clonotype has only a few counts. The sequence was collected from a human donor who donated a stem cell graft to a child with acute myeloid leukemia. V and J are TRBV29-1 and TRBJ2-3; TRBD1 is a possible D gene (5 bases). The sequenced sample was PBMCs from the stem cell graft donor, obtained from the stem cell graft. The CDR3, as DNA: TGCAGCGTAGTCGGACAACCGGGCGCAGATACGCAGTATTTT. Its protein is CSVVGQPGADTQYF.